The 21 T cell receptor beta chains below come from one sample, sequenced in a study of T cells in Graves' hyperthyroidism and ophthalmopathy. RNA transcripts gave rise to amplified TCR beta CDR3 regions. The HTBI primer set served for first-round RT-PCR of the TCR CDR3. TCRdb analysed the multiplex PCR reads with MiXCR anew, one entry per CDR3 protein. Found here are about 380,000 distinct CDR3 sequences, approximately 17% of them singletons; the top ten hold 35% to 50%. The sample comprised blood. All receptors derive from a man aged 18 to 30 with Graves' ophthalmopathy.

The table lists this clonotype with a few counts. The chain recombines TRBV9 with TRBJ2-7; 7 nucleotides agree with TRBD1. The V gene end was trimmed by 2 bases and the J gene end by 3 bases; junction bases not matched to a gene: 11. The germline V gene encodes CDR1 SGDLS and CDR2 YYNGEE. This CDR3 region has 16 residues. CDR3 in amino acids: CASSVGQEPLDYEQYF. The CDR3 bases are TGTGCCAGCAGCGTCGGACAGGAACCTCTCGACTACGAGCAGTACTTC.

This chain connects TRBV30 to TRBJ2-1; 11 bases map to TRBD2. This CDR3 has 16 amino acids. Germline values: CDR1 GTSNPN, CDR2 SVGIG (reference sequence). Trimming at V came to 3 bases and at J to 2 bases, leaving 6 bases not matched to a gene. The CDR3 sequence: CAWRATSGIAYNEQFF. The CDR3 DNA reads TGTGCCTGGAGAGCGACTAGCGGGATTGCCTACAATGAGCAGTTCTTC.

Many counts were recorded for this clonotype. The chain employs TRBV3-1 and TRBJ2-7; 13 nucleotides agree with TRBD2. Looked up from germline, CDR1 is LGHDT and CDR2 is YNNKEL (reference sequence). The CDR3 has 14 amino acids. V was pared by 6 bases and J by 4 bases, with 3 bases of the junction left unmatched. DNA of the CDR3: TGTGCCAGCAGGCGGACTAGCGGGGGTTACGAGCAGTACTTC. This gives the protein CASRRTSGGYEQYF.

Ten or more counts support this clonotype. The chain joins TRBV2 to TRBJ2-5, with 15 nucleotides matching TRBD2. Germline CDR1 SNHLY, CDR2 FYNNEI. V dropped 3 bases and J dropped 5; count of bases not matched to a gene: 4. This CDR3 is 16 amino acids long. The CDR3 DNA sequence: TGTGCCAGCAGTGATGGGACTAGCGGGGGGTTTGAGACCCAGTACTTC. Its translation: CASSDGTSGGFETQYF. Complete variable domain (other parts from reference TRBV2 and TRBJ2-5): EPEVTQTPSHQVTQMGQEVILRCVPISNHLYFYWYRQILGQKVEFLVSFYNNEISEKSEIFDDQFSVERPDGSNFTLKIRSTKLEDSAMYFCASSDGTSGGFETQYFGPGTRLLVL.

This clonotype was counted many times. The chain is built from TRBV3-1 and TRBJ2-5; perhaps TRBD1 as D (6 bases). Trimming removed 4 bases from V and 4 bases from J, with 19 bases in between. This CDR3 has 16 residues. Germline V gene lookup returns CDR1 LGHDT and CDR2 YNNKEL (reference sequence). The CDR3 region has the DNA TGTGCCAGCAGCCCAACAAACCAGGGGATTCGAGAGACCCAGTACTTC. Translating gives CASSPTNQGIRETQYF.

This clonotype was observed a handful of times. In nucleotides, the CDR3 is TGTGCCAGCAGCCCTAGGGGGGATAGCACAGATACGCAGTATTTT. It encodes CASSPRGDSTDTQYF. The V call is TRBV7-9, the J call TRBJ2-3, with D possibly being TRBD1 or TRBD2 (6 bases each). Germline values: CDR1 SEHNR, CDR2 FQNEAQ (reference sequence). The CDR3 has 15 amino acids. V shed 5 bases and J shed 0 bases, with 12 bases lying between them.

The chain joins TRBV6-9 to TRBJ1-6; TRBD1 agrees at 10 bases. There are 18 residues in the CDR3. Germline trimming cut 3 bases from V and 2 bases from J; bases unmatched to any gene: 7. Germline values: CDR1 MNHGY, CDR2 SVAAGI. The CDR3 sequence is CASSYVGTGATYNSPLHF. The CDR3 DNA reads as TGTGCCAGCAGTTACGTAGGGACAGGGGCCACCTATAATTCACCCCTCCACTTT.

This clonotype showed up just a few times. The chain joins TRBV6-5 to TRBJ2-1, with D perhaps TRBD1 (6 bases). Trimming left V 2 bases short and J 12 bases short, with 17 bases between. The CDR3 covers 14 residues. Germline V CDR1 and CDR2: MNHEY, SVGAGI. The CDR3 sequence is CASSYPEQTGRQFF. CDR3 sequence (DNA): TGTGCCAGCAGTTACCCGGAGCAGACAGGAAGGCAGTTCTTC.

This clonotype appeared many times. This rearrangement joins TRBV14 to TRBJ1-1, with D maybe TRBD1 (6 bases). Trimming left V 5 bases short and J 1 base short, with 14 bases between. This CDR3 is 15 amino acids long. In germline, CDR1 is SGHDN, CDR2 FVKESK. The CDR3 region is CASSSMDRPNTEAFF. The CDR3 DNA sequence: TGTGCCAGCAGCTCCATGGACAGACCGAACACTGAAGCTTTCTTT.

The CDR3 protein is CATSSSLGNEQFF. In DNA form, the CDR3 reads TGTGCCACCAGCTCTTCTTTGGGGAATGAGCAGTTCTTC. This chain joins TRBV15 and TRBJ2-1; D is undetermined. The CDR3 sequence is 13 residues long. V lost 5 bases and J lost 7, with 12 bases in between. In germline, CDR1 is LNHNV, CDR2 YYDKDF (reference sequence).

This clonotype was picked up a small number of times. This chain uses TRBV27 with TRBJ2-1; D remains unclear. Trimming took 5 bases from V and 0 from J, leaving 8 bases between them. Germline CDR1 is MNHEY and CDR2 is SMNVEV (reference sequence). The CDR3 runs to 14 residues. The CDR3 loop is CASSPASSYNEQFF. The CDR3 DNA sequence: TGTGCCAGCAGTCCGGCTAGCTCCTACAATGAGCAGTTCTTC.

The chain employs TRBV14 and TRBJ2-1, with 9 positions matching TRBD2. The CDR3 runs to 18 residues. Unmatched junction bases numbered 10, after V lost 0 bases and J lost 4 bases. The germline V gene has CDR1 SGHDN and CDR2 FVKESK. The CDR3 spells CASSQERIAGGPYNEQFF. The CDR3 DNA is TGTGCCAGCAGCCAAGAAAGGATCGCGGGGGGGCCTTACAATGAGCAGTTCTTC. The complete variable domain, with remaining parts taken from reference TRBV14 and TRBJ2-1, reads EAGVTQFPSHSVIEKGQTVTLRCDPISGHDNLYWYRRVMGKEIKFLLHFVKESKQDESGMPNNRFLAERTGGTYSTLKVQPAELEDSGVYFCASSQERIAGGPYNEQFFGPGTRLTVL.

The table lists this clonotype with a few counts. The DNA of the CDR3 is TGTGCCAGCAGTTACGAACTATCTAGCGGGGGGACTCTAGCCAAAAACATTCAGTACTTC. This encodes CASSYELSSGGTLAKNIQYF. This rearrangement joins TRBV6-2 or TRBV6-3 to TRBJ2-4; 11 positions agree with TRBD2. CDR3 size: 20 residues. Germline CDR1 reads MNHEY; CDR2 reads SVGEGT. With 2 bases clipped from V and 0 bases from J, the junction kept 12 bases outside the gene matches.

In its sample, this clonotype was seen a few times. The V call is TRBV6-1, the J call TRBJ1-5; D may be TRBD1 (5 bases). This CDR3 comprises 12 residues. CDR1 MNHNS and CDR2 SASEGT come from the germline V gene. V lost 8 bases to trimming and J lost 4 bases, with 9 bases between them. The CDR3 spells CASGAGNQPQHF. CDR3 sequence (DNA): TGTGCCAGCGGGGCGGGGAATCAGCCCCAGCATTTT.

This clonotype was detected many times. The genes are TRBV11-2 and TRBJ2-3; D is uncertain. Trimming left V 9 bases short and J 0 bases short, with 7 bases between. The V gene's germline CDR1 is SGHAT and CDR2 FQNNGV. This CDR3 contains 12 residues. In DNA, the CDR3 is TGTGCCAGTGGTATTAGCACAGATACGCAGTATTTT. It encodes CASGISTDTQYF.

This clonotype was seen at least ten times. The rearrangement links TRBV7-2 to TRBJ2-7; the D gene is possibly TRBD2 (6 bases). Germline lookup yields CDR1 SGHTA and CDR2 FQGNSA. The CDR3 sequence is 14 residues long. V lost 3 bases to trimming and J lost 0 bases, with 9 bases between them. The CDR3 reads CASSLGLSSYEQYF. CDR3 nucleotides: TGTGCCAGCAGCTTGGGACTCTCCTCCTACGAGCAGTACTTC.

This clonotype was seen more than once but under ten times. The genes are TRBV7-8 and TRBJ2-7; 10 bases are shared with TRBD1. From germline, CDR1 is SGHVS and CDR2 FQNEAQ. Germline trimming cut 4 bases from V and 2 bases from J; bases unmatched to any gene: 8. The length of the CDR3 is 16 residues. The DNA of the CDR3 is TGTGCCAGCAGCTCGATCGGGACAGGGGTCACCTACGAGCAGTACTTC. Translating gives CASSSIGTGVTYEQYF.

This clonotype was seen repeatedly, ten times or more. V and J are TRBV3-1 and TRBJ2-1, with 8 positions matching TRBD1. This CDR3 contains 14 residues. Looked up from germline, CDR1 is LGHDT and CDR2 is YNNKEL (reference sequence). The J segment lost 7 bases and the V segment lost 3 bases, leaving 5 bases of the junction unmatched. CDR3 nucleotides: TGTGCCAGCAGCCATGGACAGGGAGGAAATGAGCAGTTCTTC. Its protein product is CASSHGQGGNEQFF.

This clonotype has a count of ten or more. The chain uses TRBV5-6 and TRBJ2-1, with 11 bases that match TRBD2. Germline V gene lookup returns CDR1 SGHDT and CDR2 YYEEEE. This CDR3 comprises 15 residues. J lost 7 bases, V lost 4 bases, and 7 bases had no gene match. CDR3 loop: CASSALAGGLNEQFF. The CDR3 DNA is TGTGCCAGCAGCGCCCTAGCGGGGGGCCTTAATGAGCAGTTCTTC.

The chain joins TRBV19 to TRBJ1-5; 8 positions agree with TRBD1. The ends lost 6 bases at V and 4 bases at J; junction bases unmatched: 5. The CDR3 is 14 amino acids. CDR1 and CDR2 from the germline V gene are LNHDA and SQIVND (reference sequence). CDR3 sequence: CASRLDRVNQPQHF. In nucleotides, the CDR3 is TGTGCCAGTAGACTGGACAGGGTAAATCAGCCCCAGCATTTT.

This chain links TRBV20-1 with TRBJ1-2; TRBD1 is a possible D gene (5 bases). Germline V gene sequence: CDR1 DFQATT, CDR2 SNEGSKA (reference sequence). V was pared by 0 bases and J by 3 bases, with 11 bases between. The CDR3 is 14 amino acids. The CDR3 spells CSARDQGTYYGYTF. The CDR3 DNA follows: TGCAGTGCTAGAGATCAGGGAACCTACTATGGCTACACCTTC.